Below, 32 T cell receptor beta chains from the same sample are listed, as sequenced in a study of T cell responses to AZD1222 COVID-19 vaccine (dated by TCRdb to 2020 to 2022). This sample's time point label indicates: baseline before first vaccination. Library prep was done by the immunoSEQ multiplex PCR assay. TCRdb took this table from immuneACCESS and kept in-frame rearrangements with V and J called. Such tables lack part of the clones; where checked against another copy, unresolved V genes explain under half of the gap, and the rest is unexplained. This sample lists about 130,000 clones; 84% were detected once. Clones ranked in the top ten supply approximately 4% of the sample. Source: peripheral blood, taken on day 0 of AZD1222 vaccination. These receptors all stem from an adult in good health.

This clone occurred a few times. The chain links TRBV12-2 to TRBJ1-4. TRBV12-2 is termed a pseudogene. There are 11 residues in the CDR3. The CDR3: CASRSPPMGGF. As DNA, the CDR3 is TGTGCAAGTCGCTCTCCACCCATGGGGGGTTTT.

This sequence joins TRBV5-1 and TRBJ1-1; D is ambiguous. This CDR3 is built from 14 residues. Germline lookup yields CDR1 SGHRS and CDR2 YFSETQ. V was clipped by 0 bases and J by 2 bases, with 8 bases between them. The CDR3 nucleotides read TGCGCCAGCAGCTTGGACCTAGGAAACACTGAAGCTTTCTTT. Translated: CASSLDLGNTEAFF.

Concerning this clone itself: Other nucleotide sequences from this sample produce the same CDR3. The rearrangement uses TRBV5-4 and TRBJ1-3, with a weak D call TRBD1 (6 bases). Trimming pared 0 bases from V and 2 bases from J, leaving 6 bases between. The CDR3 length is 14 residues. Germline lookup yields CDR1 SGHNT and CDR2 YYREEE (reference sequence). CDR3 nucleotide sequence: TGTGCCAGCAGCTTGGACAGGGCTGGAAACACCATATATTTT. It translates to CASSLDRAGNTIYF.

Worth noting for this clone: The same CDR3 can be traced to other DNA sequences in this sample. The chain combines TRBV9 with TRBJ1-1; D remains unclear. The V gene's germline CDR1 is SGDLS and CDR2 YYNGEE. CDR3 length: 13 amino acids. The V gene lost 0 bases and the J gene lost 5 bases, with 8 bases spanning the gap. CDR3 nucleotide sequence: TGTGCCAGCAGCGTAGTGGAGGGTACTGAAGCTTTCTTT. Translation: CASSVVEGTEAFF.

J is TRBJ1-2 and V is TRBV11-3; no reliable D call. Per the germline V gene, CDR1 is SGHNT and CDR2 is YENEEA. Trimming removed 0 bases from V and 4 bases from J, with 9 bases in between. This CDR3 comprises 14 residues. CDR3 in amino acids: CASSLDRAGYGYTF. The CDR3 DNA follows: TGTGCCAGCAGCTTAGATAGGGCAGGCTATGGCTACACCTTC.

This clone occurred once. J is TRBJ2-3 and V is TRBV27, with D perhaps given as TRBD1 or TRBD2 (5 bases each). Trimming removed 5 bases at V and 4 bases at J, with 10 bases between. The V gene's germline CDR1 is MNHEY and CDR2 SMNVEV (reference sequence). CDR3 length equals 13 residues. The CDR3 sequence: CASSRGVADTQYF. CDR3 sequence (DNA): TGTGCCAGCAGTCGAGGGGTTGCAGATACGCAGTATTTT.

This chain joins TRBV7-8 and TRBJ2-1; 8 bases are shared with TRBD2. V was clipped by 7 bases and J by 9 bases; unmatched bases: 8. The CDR3 runs 13 residues. Germline assignment: CDR1 SGHVS and CDR2 FQNEAQ. The CDR3: CASNRGGPVEQFF. As DNA, the CDR3 is TGTGCCAGCAACCGGGGGGGGCCAGTTGAGCAGTTCTTC.

The CDR3: CASSQASEAGYGYTF. CDR3 DNA sequence: TGCGCCAGCAGCCAAGCCAGCGAGGCGGGCTATGGCTACACCTTC. This rearrangement joins TRBV4-1 to TRBJ1-2; D is unresolved. The ends were cut back, 1 base at V and 4 bases at J, with 13 bases in the middle. Germline-derived CDR1 and CDR2 are MGHRA and YSYEKL. This CDR3 comprises 15 residues.

J is TRBJ1-1 and V is TRBV5-1, with TRBD1 identical over 7 bases. Germline lookup yields CDR1 SGHRS and CDR2 YFSETQ. V dropped 3 bases and J dropped 10; count of bases not matched to a gene: 6. There are 12 residues in the CDR3. CDR3 coding DNA: TGCGCCAGCAGCTCCGATAAGGGGGCAGCTTTCTTT. This gives the protein CASSSDKGAAFF.

This chain connects TRBV7-2 to TRBJ1-2, with D hard to call. V was shortened by 0 bases and J by 2 bases, with 10 bases between the two germline ends. This CDR3 has 15 amino acids. Looked up from germline, CDR1 is SGHTA and CDR2 is FQGNSA. CDR3 DNA sequence: TGTGCCAGCAGCTTAGCTCCTTTGGTCAACTATGGCTACACCTTC. Translation: CASSLAPLVNYGYTF.

This clone was recorded once. The CDR3 reads CASSFPDRKSYEQYF. CDR3 sequence (DNA): TGTGCCAGCAGTTTTCCGGACAGGAAGTCCTACGAGCAGTACTTC. V gene TRBV28 combines with J gene TRBJ2-7, with 7 nucleotides matching TRBD1. V lost 3 bases, J lost 1 base, and 6 bases stayed unmatched. Germline assignment: CDR1 MDHEN and CDR2 SYDVKM. The CDR3 consists of 15 residues.

The chain has TRBV11-2 and TRBJ1-1, with 8 bases identical to TRBD1. The CDR3 runs 16 residues. Germline V gene sequence: CDR1 SGHAT, CDR2 FQNNGV. V shed 5 bases, J shed 1 base, and the junction held 9 bases outside the gene matches. For the CDR3, the DNA is TGTGCCAGCAGCCCAAGGACAGGGCAATCGAACACTGAAGCTTTCTTT. This sequence encodes CASSPRTGQSNTEAFF.

V gene TRBV5-6 combines with J gene TRBJ1-5, with no clear D. V was trimmed by 1 base and J by 4 bases, leaving 3 bases between them. In germline, CDR1 is SGHDT, CDR2 YYEEEE. The CDR3 is made up of 12 amino acids. CDR3 coding DNA: TGTGCCAGCAGCTTGTATAATCAGCCCCAGCATTTT. Its protein is CASSLYNQPQHF.

A single count supports this clone. The V gene is TRBV6-5, the J gene TRBJ1-5; a weak D match, TRBD1 (5 bases). CDR1 is MNHEY and CDR2 is SVGAGI in the germline V gene. V gave up 7 bases and J gave up 6 bases, with 16 bases separating them. The CDR3 loop spans 14 amino acids. For the CDR3, the DNA is TGTGCCAGCACTCCCGGGGGGGGAGGTCAGCCCCAGCATTTT. It specifies CASTPGGGGQPQHF.

V usage is TRBV6-1 and J usage is TRBJ2-7, with D possibly being TRBD1 or TRBD2 (5 bases each). The CDR3 has 12 residues. V lost 3 bases, J lost 2 bases, and 5 bases lay in between. Germline values: CDR1 MNHNS, CDR2 SASEGT. CDR3 DNA: TGTGCCAGCAGTGAGGGGGCCTACGAGCAGTACTTC. It encodes CASSEGAYEQYF.

The genes are TRBV7-2 and TRBJ1-5; TRBD1 matches 9 bases. The length of the CDR3 is 16 residues. The germline V gene encodes CDR1 SGHTA and CDR2 FQGNSA. The trim removed 1 base at V and 5 bases at J, leaving 6 bases unmatched. CDR3 amino acids: CASSLDAGQGYQPQHF. The CDR3 DNA reads as TGTGCCAGCAGCTTAGATGCGGGACAGGGTTATCAGCCCCAGCATTTT.

J is TRBJ1-1 and V is TRBV7-9; tentative D call: TRBD1 (5 bases). Deletions cut 0 bases from V and 11 bases from J, with 16 bases between. The CDR3 sequence is 14 residues long. The V gene's germline CDR1 is SEHNR and CDR2 FQNEAQ (reference sequence). Here the CDR3 DNA reads TGTGCCAGCAGCTTAGCAGGGGCCTTTAGCGGGGCTTTCTTT. Its translation is CASSLAGAFSGAFF.

This clone appeared a single time. The CDR3 sequence: CASSPQISNYGYTF. In DNA, the CDR3 is TGCGCCAGCAGCCCACAGATCTCTAACTATGGCTACACCTTC. This rearrangement joins TRBV5-1 to TRBJ1-2; D not certain. There are 14 residues in the CDR3. Trimming pared 4 bases from V and 0 bases from J, leaving 10 bases between. The germline gives CDR1 SGHRS, CDR2 YFSETQ.

The V call is TRBV28, the J call TRBJ1-1; 7 positions agree with TRBD1. V trimming: 2 bases; J trimming: 8 bases; junction bases outside the gene matches: 2. This CDR3 is 12 amino acids long. Germline V CDR1 and CDR2: MDHEN, SYDVKM. CDR3 nucleotide sequence: TGTGCCAGCAGTTTACCGGGACAGGAAGCTTTCTTT. It yields the protein CASSLPGQEAFF.

This rearrangement joins TRBV5-1 to TRBJ1-6; possible D gene TRBD1, 6 bases. CDR1 SGHRS and CDR2 YFSETQ come from the germline V gene. Trimming left V 4 bases short and J 6 bases short, with 17 bases between. The CDR3 spans 16 residues. Here the CDR3 reads CASSPEGGNINSPLHF. The DNA of the CDR3 is TGCGCCAGCAGCCCGGAGGGGGGAAATATTAATTCACCCCTCCACTTT.

This clone showed up just once. This sequence joins TRBV5-6 and TRBJ1-2; possible D gene TRBD1, 5 bases. CDR3 length: 14 amino acids. Germline CDR1 and CDR2: SGHDT and YYEEEE. The V gene lost 5 bases and the J gene lost 5 bases, with 16 bases spanning the gap. In nucleotides, the CDR3 is TGTGCCAGCAGTTTGAGCGGGACTGGATATGGCTACACCTTC. Encoded protein: CASSLSGTGYGYTF.

The count of this clone is one. The chain recombines TRBV6-1 with TRBJ1-2, with a weak D call TRBD1 (5 bases). Per germline, CDR1 MNHNS and CDR2 SASEGT. The ends were cut back, 4 bases at V and 5 bases at J, with 20 bases in the middle. The CDR3 spans 16 residues. Here the CDR3 reads CASSVDPGLGVYGYTF. The CDR3, as DNA: TGTGCCAGCAGTGTCGACCCGGGACTCGGGGTGTATGGCTACACCTTC.

This clone was detected a few times. The chain combines TRBV6-5 with TRBJ1-2; D possibly corresponds to TRBD1 (5 bases). The CDR3 sequence is 15 residues long. CDR1 and CDR2 (germline): MNHEY, SVGAGI. Trimming shortened V by 6 bases and J by 0 bases, and 14 bases separated the two germline ends. CDR3 amino acids: CASRPPLGANYGYTF. For the CDR3, the DNA is TGTGCCAGCAGGCCCCCTCTGGGGGCTAACTATGGCTACACCTTC.

The chain links TRBV9 to TRBJ2-7; tentative D call: TRBD2 (6 bases). Trimming took off 2 bases at V and 3 bases at J, with 12 bases between the two ends. Germline V gene lookup returns CDR1 SGDLS and CDR2 YYNGEE. The CDR3 is 14 residues long. CDR3 bases: TGTGCCAGCAGCGTGGGCGGGGCCGGCTACGAGCAGTACTTC. It is translated as CASSVGGAGYEQYF.

The rearrangement links TRBV28 to TRBJ1-6; maybe TRBD1 (5 bases). The CDR3 contains 14 residues. The V end lost 2 bases, the J end lost 5 bases, and 7 bases lay between the germline ends. Germline CDR1 and CDR2: MDHEN and SYDVKM. The CDR3 nucleotides read TGTGCCAGCAGTTTAGGGGGGGATAATTCACCCCTCCACTTT. This sequence encodes CASSLGGDNSPLHF.

This chain joins TRBV29-1 and TRBJ1-1; D is unclear. CDR3 length: 11 residues. Germline V gives CDR1 SQVTM, CDR2 ANQGSEA. V lost 0 bases and J lost 4, with 3 bases in between. This chain's CDR3 is CSVEEVTEAFF. The CDR3, as DNA: TGCAGCGTTGAAGAAGTCACTGAAGCTTTCTTT. The full variable domain, completed using reference TRBV29-1 and TRBJ1-1, is SAVISQKPSRDICQRGTSLTIQCQVDSQVTMMFWYRQQPGQSLTLIATANQGSEATYESGFVIDKFPISRPNLTFSTLTVSNMSPEDSSIYLCSVEEVTEAFFGQGTRLTVV.

The V call is TRBV7-9, the J call TRBJ1-1; weak D call: TRBD1 (5 bases). The CDR3 has 15 residues. Deletions cut 1 base from V and 10 bases from J, with 19 bases between. Germline CDR1 is SEHNR and CDR2 is FQNEAQ (reference sequence). The CDR3 sequence: CASSLDGAPAITAFF. The CDR3 bases are TGTGCCAGCAGCTTAGATGGGGCACCCGCTATCACAGCTTTCTTT.

This chain connects TRBV27 to TRBJ1-1; no clear D. Trimming took 3 bases from V and 0 from J, leaving 11 bases between them. CDR3 length: 15 residues. Per germline, CDR1 MNHEY and CDR2 SMNVEV (reference sequence). This CDR3 reads CASSLVWTVNTEAFF. The CDR3 bases are TGTGCCAGCAGTTTGGTTTGGACCGTGAACACTGAAGCTTTCTTT.

This chain uses TRBV28 with TRBJ1-4, with TRBD1 matching 7 bases. The CDR3 has 15 amino acids. Germline values: CDR1 MDHEN, CDR2 SYDVKM. V trimming: 2 bases; J trimming: 5 bases; junction bases outside the gene matches: 5. The CDR3 nucleotides read TGTGCCAGCAGTTTAAGGAGGGGACAGAATGAAAAACTGTTTTTT. Translating it yields CASSLRRGQNEKLFF.

CDR3 region: CSAVARRIGMNTEAFF. In DNA form, the CDR3 reads TGCAGCGCCGTGGCCAGAAGGATAGGCATGAACACTGAAGCTTTCTTT. The chain uses TRBV29-1 and TRBJ1-1; D gene uncertain. V shed 7 bases and J shed 0 bases, with 21 bases lying between them. The CDR3 contains 16 residues. Per the germline V gene, CDR1 is SQVTM and CDR2 is ANQGSEA. The full variable domain, completed using reference TRBV29-1 and TRBJ1-1, is SAVISQKPSRDICQRGTSLTIQCQVDSQVTMMFWYRQQPGQSLTLIATANQGSEATYESGFVIDKFPISRPNLTFSTLTVSNMSPEDSSIYLCSAVARRIGMNTEAFFGQGTRLTVV.

This clone was counted a few times. At the DNA level, this CDR3 is encoded by other sequences in the same sample as well. The chain joins TRBV9 to TRBJ1-3; D ambiguous. Per germline, CDR1 SGDLS and CDR2 YYNGEE. Trimming removed 2 bases at V and 0 bases at J, with 6 bases between. This CDR3 spans 14 amino acids. This chain's CDR3 is CASSVTDSGNTIYF. DNA for the CDR3: TGTGCCAGCAGCGTCACCGACTCTGGAAACACCATATATTTT.

This chain links TRBV3-1 (or the pseudogene TRBV3-2) with TRBJ1-2, with TRBD1 identical over 10 bases. This CDR3 is built from 18 residues. Trimming at V came to 4 bases and at J to 2 bases, leaving 13 bases not matched to a gene. The germline V gene has CDR1 LGHDT and CDR2 YNNKEL (reference sequence). The CDR3 DNA reads TGTGCCAGCAGCCCGATAACGGGACAGGGGCTTAGGAACTATGGCTACACCTTC. This encodes CASSPITGQGLRNYGYTF.